This TCR beta chain was recorded in a study of blood T cell repertoires in COVID-19 (dated by TCRdb to 2019 to 2021). About the investigation overall: For ImmuneRACE Cohort 3, a participant was defined as recovered based on two consecutive negative NP/OP PCR tests, clearance by a healthcare professional, or resolution of symptoms. The collaborator samples originated in the United States, Italy and Spain and spanned the acute and convalescent phases of COVID-19. The prospective study material was composed of cDNA or gDNA derived from T cells, B-cell-depleted T cells, or PBMCs. Deeply sampled blood TCRbeta repertoires from subjects exposed to, actively infected with, or recovered from COVID-19 were included in the dataset. The repertoires were made available in a free public database intended to serve as a resource for research on the immune response to SARS-CoV-2. Samples were obtained from the ongoing ImmuneRACE study (first 160 participants) and from approximately 1,200 subjects provided by 6 global collaborators. The sample metadata nearly always contained a de-identified subject ID, COVID-19 status, age in years and sex. Where HLA class I and class II types were available, the types were taken from metadata supplied by the sample provider, not from assay-based typing. Overall study outcomes, separate from this receptor: How much clinical and demographic metadata was included differed by source and by participant, and the metadata was provided uncurated.

TCRbeta CDR3 regions were amplified from genomic DNA by means of the immunoSEQ Assay, a bias-controlled multiplex PCR. Regarding the original processing steps: Within the assay, amplification of reference gene primers was used to estimate how many nucleated cells each sample contained. To quantify the absolute abundance of each unique TCRbeta CDR3 rearrangement, sequence reads were collapsed and filtered. For each sample, productive Simpson clonality was calculated by taking the square root of Simpson's diversity index across productive rearrangements. Not all clones reach the TCRdb copy of this immuneACCESS table, which keeps in-frame sequences only. Checked studies attribute under half of the gap to unresolved V genes and leave the rest unexplained. The V and J calls and clone size were taken over from that table, and D and trimming were inferred from the DNA. The sample table shows about 280,000 clones, and 88% are seen once. Roughly 2% of the sample is taken by the ten largest.

About this clone itself: Its antigen remains unidentified. No base-level quality is on record; no much larger clone is a single base apart.

Enrolling through a virtual design, the prospective study's participants ranged in age from about 18 to 89 years and lived across about two dozen United States geographic areas. In the prospective study, participants were assigned to cohorts based on the clinical history participants reported in a screening survey and a study questionnaire. Mobile phlebotomists in the prospective study collected whole blood, serum and a nasopharyngeal or oropharyngeal swab from every participant. Participants in the prospective study had the option to provide additional blood draws and questionnaires over a roughly 2-month period. Before DNA extraction, blood samples from the prospective study were shipped at room temperature or frozen. The sample was PBMCs or T cells enriched from blood (not recorded which). The clonotype was recovered from a woman aged 55-69 years in a cohort exposed to, infected with or recovered from COVID-19 (not recorded which).

Here is the DNA: TGTGCCAGCAGTTTGGCCTTTCGGGACGAGCAGTACTTC. Its protein product is CASSLAFRDEQYF. The V and J segments used are TRBV12-3 or TRBV12-4 and TRBJ2-7; no D gene call is confident. The CDR3 runs 13 residues from the cysteine to the phenylalanine. The entry retains the CDR3 DNA only, 39 bases that are in frame from base 1. Cut back by 3 bases and 5 bases, the V and J ends lie 11 bases apart.